This T cell receptor beta chain was obtained from a study of T cell repertoires in cytomegalovirus infection. Study findings and constraints: CMV carriers having the relevant HLA were flagged by cumulative public TCR beta family frequency.

The V and J ends lost 5 bases and 0 bases, in that order; junction bases with no gene match: 8. The length of the CDR3 is 16 residues. The V gene's germline CDR1 is LNHDA and CDR2 SQIVND (reference sequence). This clonotype was seen a few times. Its antigen is currently unknown. TCRdb called the reads again in MiXCR, with one record for every CDR3 protein. The sample contains approximately 1,000,000 distinct CDR3 sequences, 30% to 40% of which appear only once. The source was cultured CD8+ T cells from PBMCs, collected from culture after CMV antigen stimulation. V is TRBV19 and J is TRBJ1-1, with 8 nucleotides matching TRBD1. The clonotype comes from a human donor in good health (CMV status not recorded). Some clones in this sample may be carry-over from other donors' samples. CDR3: CASSFPGQEMNTEAFF. DNA for the CDR3: TGTGCCAGTAGTTTCCCGGGACAGGAGATGAACACTGAAGCTTTCTTT.